These 8 T cell receptor beta chains were sequenced from one sample in a study of response to subunit inactivated influenza vaccine. TCRdb analysed the RT-PCR reads with MiXCR anew, one entry per CDR3 protein. This sample has about 310,000 distinct CDR3 sequences, with around a fifth found just once. Sequenced material: PBMCs from blood, taken approximately 20 months after vaccination. All receptors come from a man in his fifties or sixties who received an inactivated influenza vaccine.

The chain employs TRBV3-1 and TRBJ2-1, with TRBD2 as a possible D gene (5 bases). V lost 4 bases to trimming and J lost 9 bases, with 10 bases between them. The CDR3 has 12 residues. The germline V gene has CDR1 LGHDT and CDR2 YNNKEL (reference sequence). The CDR3 bases are TGTGCCAGCAGCCGAAGGGCGGGTGAGCAGTTCTTC. This translates into CASSRRAGEQFF.

The gene calls are TRBV30 and TRBJ2-2; D gene unclear. Between the trimmed V and J ends, which lost 0 bases and 3 bases, there was a span of 8 bases. This CDR3 contains 14 residues. Germline V lookup: CDR1 GTSNPN, CDR2 SVGIG (reference sequence). The CDR3 here is CAWSVTSYTGELFF. The CDR3 bases are TGTGCCTGGAGTGTAACCTCTTACACCGGGGAGCTGTTTTTT. The full variable domain, in which reference TRBV30 and TRBJ2-2 provide the parts outside the CDR3, is SQTIHQWPATLVQPVGSPLSLECTVEGTSNPNLYWYRQAAGRGLQLLFYSVGIGQISSEVPQNLSASRPQDRQFILSSKKLLLSDSGFYLCAWSVTSYTGELFFGEGSRLTVL.

There are many counts of this clonotype. V is TRBV18 and J is TRBJ1-2, with unresolved D. CDR1 KGHSH and CDR2 LQKENI come from the germline V gene. V was shortened by 1 base and J by 2 bases, with 5 bases between the two germline ends. The CDR3 contains 13 residues. As DNA, the CDR3 is TGTGCCAGCTCACCACAGGCCAACTATGGCTACACCTTC. Translating gives CASSPQANYGYTF.

This clonotype was counted a few times. The chain couples TRBV4-1 to TRBJ1-4; 7 bases align to TRBD1. This CDR3 is 13 amino acids long. Germline CDR1 MGHRA, CDR2 YSYEKL. After removal of 8 bases from V and 7 bases from J, the junction contained 7 bases not matched to a gene. CDR3 residues: CASRQGGGEKLFF. The CDR3 coding sequence is TGCGCCAGCCGTCAGGGGGGGGGTGAAAAACTGTTTTTT.

This clonotype was seen a few times. The rearrangement links TRBV7-2 to TRBJ2-1, with D hard to call. Germline CDR1 SGHTA, CDR2 FQGNSA. Trimming pared 1 base from V and 0 bases from J, leaving 7 bases between. CDR3 length: 15 residues. This CDR3 is CASSLDSRSYNEQFF. CDR3 DNA sequence: TGTGCCAGCAGCTTAGACTCACGCTCCTACAATGAGCAGTTCTTC.

This rearrangement joins TRBV6-2 or TRBV6-3 to TRBJ2-1; D perhaps matches TRBD2 (5 bases). The CDR3 loop spans 12 amino acids. Germline V lookup: CDR1 MNHEY, CDR2 SVGEGT. Trimming removed 6 bases from V and 7 bases from J, with 10 bases in between. DNA for the CDR3: TGTGCCAGCAGCCACGGGGTAAATGAGCAGTTCTTC. This gives the protein CASSHGVNEQFF.

The genes are TRBV7-2 and TRBJ2-3; 9 positions agree with TRBD2. The ends lost 9 bases at V and 2 bases at J; junction bases unmatched: 3. This CDR3 is built from 13 residues. The germline V gene has CDR1 SGHTA and CDR2 FQGNSA. The CDR3 is CASLAGNTDTQYF. The CDR3 nucleotides are TGTGCCAGTCTAGCGGGAAACACAGATACGCAGTATTTT.

The CDR3 is CASSSTPGLRTEAFF. DNA for the CDR3: TGCGCCAGCAGCTCAACTCCGGGACTGCGCACTGAAGCTTTCTTT. The rearrangement uses TRBV5-1 and TRBJ1-1, with D perhaps matching TRBD1 (5 bases). This CDR3 spans 15 amino acids. Germline CDR1 SGHRS, CDR2 YFSETQ. Trimming took 3 bases from V and 4 from J, leaving 16 bases between them.